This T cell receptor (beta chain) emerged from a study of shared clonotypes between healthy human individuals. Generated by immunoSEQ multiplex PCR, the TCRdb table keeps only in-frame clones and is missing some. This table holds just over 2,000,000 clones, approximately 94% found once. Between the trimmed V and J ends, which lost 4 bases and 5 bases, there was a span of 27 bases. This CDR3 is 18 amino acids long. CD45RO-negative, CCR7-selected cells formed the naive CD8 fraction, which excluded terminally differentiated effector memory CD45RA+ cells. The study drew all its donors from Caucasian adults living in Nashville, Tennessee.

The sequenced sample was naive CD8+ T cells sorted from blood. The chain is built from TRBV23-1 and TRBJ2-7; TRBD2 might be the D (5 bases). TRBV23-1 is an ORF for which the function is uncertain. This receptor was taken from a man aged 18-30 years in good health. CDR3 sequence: CASSLSLRRVPFVDEQYF. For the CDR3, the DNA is TGCGCCAGCAGTCTGAGTCTACGGCGGGTTCCGTTCGTCGACGAGCAGTACTTC.